One sample yielded the 32 T cell receptor beta chains listed below, sequenced in a study of T-cell memory formation after mild COVID-19. TCRdb passed the 5' RACE reads through MiXCR, listing each CDR3 protein once. The sample yields roughly 560,000 distinct CDR3 sequences, roughly 22% seen once. What was sequenced was PBMCs or a T cell subset sorted from them (not recorded which). These receptors all stem from an adult woman who had mild COVID-19 (a few samples of this study predate the infection). Cell type and time point are not known.

This clonotype has a handful of counts. The chain recombines TRBV7-9 with TRBJ2-1; 10 bases agree with TRBD2. V was pared by 5 bases and J by 2 bases, with 6 bases of the junction left unmatched. Germline loops: CDR1 SEHNR, CDR2 FQNEAQ (reference sequence). This CDR3 region has 16 residues. The CDR3 region is CASSPASGGAYNEQFF. CDR3 coding DNA: TGTGCCAGCAGCCCCGCCAGCGGGGGGGCCTACAATGAGCAGTTCTTC.

This clonotype was seen only a few times. The J gene is TRBJ1-1, the V gene TRBV29-1, with D possibly being TRBD1 (5 bases). CDR3 length: 12 residues. The V end lost 4 bases, the J end lost 6 bases, and 12 bases lay between the germline ends. Germline values: CDR1 SQVTM, CDR2 ANQGSEA. CDR3 protein: CSVAGPTAEAFF. CDR3 bases: TGCAGCGTTGCGGGGCCCACGGCTGAAGCTTTCTTT.

This clonotype occurred once. This CDR3 reads CSVSQARGLTGELFF. The CDR3 DNA is TGCAGCGTTTCCCAGGCAAGGGGCCTTACCGGGGAGCTGTTTTTT. V usage is TRBV29-1 and J usage is TRBJ2-2, with D perhaps TRBD1 (5 bases). The CDR3 runs 15 residues. Between the trimmed V and J ends, which lost 5 bases and 5 bases, there was a span of 18 bases. Germline values: CDR1 SQVTM, CDR2 ANQGSEA.

A few counts support this clonotype. The chain combines TRBV3-1 with TRBJ2-1; D is possibly TRBD2 (5 bases). V shed 1 base and J shed 3 bases, with 7 bases lying between them. CDR3 length: 14 amino acids. Per germline, CDR1 LGHDT and CDR2 YNNKEL (reference sequence). CDR3 residues: CASSQGGYYNEQFF. CDR3 in DNA: TGTGCCAGCAGCCAAGGAGGGTACTACAATGAGCAGTTCTTC.

This chain connects TRBV5-6 to TRBJ1-2; D might be TRBD1 (6 bases). This CDR3 is built from 15 residues. Trimming removed 3 bases from V and 3 bases from J, with 15 bases in between. Per the germline V gene, CDR1 is SGHDT and CDR2 is YYEEEE. CDR3 residues: CASSSLMGADYGYTF. DNA for the CDR3: TGTGCCAGCAGCTCGCTTATGGGGGCAGACTATGGCTACACCTTC.

The chain carries TRBV7-8 and TRBJ2-7, with 8 nucleotides matching TRBD1. V lost 3 bases to trimming and J lost 6 bases; unmatched junction nucleotides: 4. Germline CDR1 and CDR2: SGHVS and FQNEAQ. This CDR3 is 13 amino acids long. CDR3 region: CASSLPGGGEQYF. CDR3 sequence (DNA): TGTGCCAGCAGCTTGCCAGGGGGCGGCGAGCAGTACTTC.

The chain links TRBV6-2 or TRBV6-3 to TRBJ2-2; 9 positions match TRBD2. The germline gives CDR1 MNHEY, CDR2 SVGEGT. V lost 2 bases, J lost 4 bases, and 8 bases stayed unmatched. The CDR3 is made up of 17 amino acids. The CDR3: CASSYGVAGAFTGELFF. Here the CDR3 DNA reads TGTGCCAGCAGTTACGGGGTAGCGGGAGCTTTCACCGGGGAGCTGTTTTTT.

The V call is TRBV7-2, the J call TRBJ1-3; no clear D gene. Trimming cost V 2 bases and J 3 bases, with 2 bases left between them. The CDR3 is 12 amino acids. Germline CDR1 is SGHTA and CDR2 is FQGNSA. DNA of the CDR3: TGTGCCAGCAGCTTAATTGGAAACACCATATATTTT. Encoded protein: CASSLIGNTIYF.

This clonotype was picked up a small number of times. V is TRBV20-1 and J is TRBJ2-7; 11 bases line up with TRBD2. The CDR3 totals 17 residues. V lost 1 base, J lost 4 bases, and 12 bases stayed unmatched. From germline, CDR1 is DFQATT and CDR2 SNEGSKA (reference sequence). For the CDR3, the DNA is TGCAGTGCTAGAGTACCCACGATAGCGGGGGGGATGTACGAGCAGTACTTC. Protein sequence: CSARVPTIAGGMYEQYF.

The chain uses TRBV5-5 and TRBJ2-1; D not resolved. CDR3 size: 14 residues. Germline CDR1 reads SGHKS; CDR2 reads YYEKEE (reference sequence). Deletions cut 0 bases from V and 8 bases from J, with 12 bases between. CDR3 nucleotides: TGTGCCAGCAGCTTGGCCTATGTAAGCCATGAGCAGTTCTTC. Translation: CASSLAYVSHEQFF.

This sequence joins TRBV7-9 and TRBJ2-1, with D perhaps matching TRBD2 (5 bases). This CDR3 is 15 amino acids long. Trimming removed 1 base at V and 4 bases at J, with 11 bases between. CDR1 SEHNR and CDR2 FQNEAQ come from the germline V gene (reference sequence). The DNA of the CDR3 is TGTGCCAGCAGCTTAGATGGACGGGGATACAATGAGCAGTTCTTC. Amino acids: CASSLDGRGYNEQFF.

The V gene is TRBV7-2, the J gene TRBJ1-6; TRBD1 agrees at 9 bases. Trimming cost V 5 bases and J 12 bases; bases outside gene matches: 5. The CDR3 loop spans 13 amino acids. Germline V gives CDR1 SGHTA, CDR2 FQGNSA. The CDR3 protein is CASSPDRGEPLHF. The CDR3 DNA is TGTGCCAGCAGCCCCGACAGGGGGGAACCCCTCCACTTT.

This clonotype was observed a few times. This rearrangement joins TRBV7-6 to TRBJ2-3; D remains unclear. The V end lost 5 bases, the J end lost 1 base, and 13 bases lay between the germline ends. This CDR3 has 15 amino acids. Germline loops: CDR1 SGHVS, CDR2 FNYEAQ. CDR3: CASSPAGSGTDTQYF. The CDR3 DNA is TGTGCCAGCAGCCCGGCCGGGTCGGGCACAGATACGCAGTATTTT.

This clonotype was detected many times. V gene TRBV7-9 combines with J gene TRBJ2-7; D is uncertain. This CDR3 contains 12 residues. The germline gives CDR1 SEHNR, CDR2 FQNEAQ (reference sequence). Trimming removed 5 bases at V and 0 bases at J, with 5 bases between. The CDR3: CASSLSSYEQYF. The CDR3 DNA reads TGTGCCAGCAGCCTGAGCTCCTACGAGCAGTACTTC.

The chain joins TRBV9 to TRBJ2-3; perhaps D is TRBD1 or TRBD2 (6 bases each). Trimming left V 3 bases short and J 3 bases short, with 20 bases between. CDR3 length: 17 residues. Germline CDR1 SGDLS, CDR2 YYNGEE. The CDR3 loop reads CASSGLPLGGPTDTQYF. CDR3 DNA: TGTGCCAGCAGCGGCCTCCCGTTGGGGGGCCCTACAGATACGCAGTATTTT.

This chain links TRBV20-1 with TRBJ2-5; 7 bases map to TRBD2. Germline CDR1 reads DFQATT; CDR2 reads SNEGSKA (reference sequence). V lost 5 bases to trimming and J lost 5 bases; unmatched junction nucleotides: 29. CDR3 size: 20 residues. CDR3 sequence reads: CSAGFMQGEASGPYGETQYF. Written as DNA, the CDR3 is TGCAGTGCTGGGTTCATGCAAGGGGAGGCTAGCGGACCTTATGGGGAGACCCAGTACTTC.

In this sample, this clonotype turned up a few times. The chain employs TRBV9 and TRBJ2-1; D might be TRBD2 (6 bases). This CDR3 has 14 residues. Germline loops: CDR1 SGDLS, CDR2 YYNGEE. V was shortened by 0 bases and J by 10 bases, with 14 bases between the two germline ends. The CDR3 DNA reads as TGTGCCAGCAGCGTAGGGGACTCCCTAGGGGAGCAGTTCTTC. Protein product: CASSVGDSLGEQFF. The full variable domain, its missing parts supplied by reference TRBV9 and TRBJ2-1, is DSGVTQTPKHLITATGQRVTLRCSPRSGDLSVYWYQQSLDQGLQFLIQYYNGEERAKGNILERFSAQQFPDLHSELNLSSLELGDSALYFCASSVGDSLGEQFFGPGTRLTVL.

J is TRBJ2-7 and V is TRBV5-4; D remains ambiguous. The CDR3 spans 12 residues. The V end lost 1 base, the J end lost 6 bases, and 8 bases lay between the germline ends. Germline V gene sequence: CDR1 SGHNT, CDR2 YYREEE (reference sequence). The CDR3 protein is CASSLNAGEQYF. Here the CDR3 DNA reads TGTGCCAGCAGCTTGAATGCCGGCGAGCAGTACTTC.

The chain employs TRBV14 and TRBJ2-1; the D is unclear. The germline V gene has CDR1 SGHDN and CDR2 FVKESK. This CDR3 comprises 14 residues. V dropped 1 base and J dropped 2 bases, with 6 bases sitting between them. CDR3 region: CASSQAVTYNEQFF. CDR3 nucleotide sequence: TGTGCCAGCAGCCAAGCCGTCACCTACAATGAGCAGTTCTTC.

The J gene is TRBJ2-1, the V gene TRBV20-1; 10 nucleotides align to TRBD2. Germline V gives CDR1 DFQATT, CDR2 SNEGSKA (reference sequence). This CDR3 contains 14 residues. The V and J ends lost 3 bases and 7 bases, in that order; junction bases with no gene match: 6. In DNA, the CDR3 is TGCAGTGCTAGTCTAGCGGGAGCCAATAATGAGCAGTTCTTC. Protein: CSASLAGANNEQFF.

The chain recombines TRBV29-1 with TRBJ1-4, with D maybe TRBD1 (5 bases). Germline CDR1 reads SQVTM; CDR2 reads ANQGSEA. Trimming cost V 4 bases and J 3 bases, with 9 bases left between them. The CDR3 length is 13 residues. CDR3 coding DNA: TGCAGCGTTGGCAGGGAAGCTAATGAAAAACTGTTTTTT. It yields the protein CSVGREANEKLFF. Variable domain in full (rest from reference TRBV29-1 and TRBJ1-4): SAVISQKPSRDICQRGTSLTIQCQVDSQVTMMFWYRQQPGQSLTLIATANQGSEATYESGFVIDKFPISRPNLTFSTLTVSNMSPEDSSIYLCSVGREANEKLFFGSGTQLSVL.

The chain couples TRBV24-1 to TRBJ2-7; 7 bases are a match to TRBD1. From germline, CDR1 is KGHDR and CDR2 SFDVKD. The length of the CDR3 is 13 residues. V was clipped by 6 bases and J by 3 bases; unmatched bases: 4. Written as DNA, the CDR3 is TGTGCCACCAGTACGCAGGGGGACTACGAGCAGTACTTC. The encoded protein is CATSTQGDYEQYF.

Here the CDR3 DNA reads TGTGCCAGCAGCCCGGAGCCTAACTATGGCTACACCTTC. It encodes CASSPEPNYGYTF. This rearrangement joins TRBV5-5 to TRBJ1-2; D unresolved. Germline CDR1 SGHKS, CDR2 YYEKEE (reference sequence). V lost 4 bases and J 0 bases, leaving 7 bases between the germline ends. CDR3 length: 13 residues. Supplemented by reference TRBV5-5 and TRBJ1-2, the full variable domain reads DAGVTQSPTHLIKTRGQQVTLRCSPISGHKSVSWYQQVLGQGPQFIFQYYEKEERGRGNFPDRFSARQFPNYSSELNVNALLLGDSALYLCASSPEPNYGYTFGSGTRLTVV.

The V gene is TRBV3-1, the J gene TRBJ1-1; the D is unclear. The germline CDR1 and CDR2 sequences are LGHDT and YNNKEL (reference sequence). The CDR3 covers 13 residues. With 4 bases removed from V and 9 bases from J, the gap between germline ends came to 15 bases. The CDR3: CASSLVTKGKAFF. The CDR3, as DNA: TGTGCCAGCAGCCTCGTGACCAAGGGAAAAGCTTTCTTT.

This clonotype was detected only a few times. This rearrangement joins TRBV11-3 to TRBJ1-1; TRBD1 agrees at 7 bases. The J segment lost 5 bases and the V segment lost 3 bases, leaving 12 bases of the junction unmatched. This CDR3 has 16 residues. Germline assignment: CDR1 SGHNT and CDR2 YENEEA. The CDR3 DNA is TGTGCCAGCAGCTTGGGACAGACTGAAATAGGGACTGAAGCTTTCTTT. Its translation: CASSLGQTEIGTEAFF.

This clonotype turned up a few times. V and J are TRBV24-1 and TRBJ2-7; D is possibly TRBD1 or TRBD2 (6 bases each). CDR1 is KGHDR, CDR2 SFDVKD, per germline. Trimming removed 5 bases at V and 1 base at J, with 14 bases between. The CDR3 spans 15 residues. The chain's CDR3 is CATSVAGGGSYEQYF. Here the CDR3 DNA reads TGTGCCACCAGTGTAGCCGGGGGCGGATCCTACGAGCAGTACTTC.

V gene TRBV18 combines with J gene TRBJ2-3; possible D gene TRBD1, 6 bases. The CDR3 is 14 residues long. Trimming cost V 0 bases and J 6 bases, with 10 bases left between them. CDR1 and CDR2 (germline): KGHSH, LQKENI. This CDR3 is CASSPPNRVDTQYF. In DNA form, the CDR3 reads TGTGCCAGCTCACCACCTAACAGGGTTGATACGCAGTATTTT.

The chain combines TRBV5-6 with TRBJ2-1; the D gene could be TRBD1 or TRBD2 (5 bases each). V lost 2 bases to trimming and J lost 4 bases, with 16 bases between them. CDR1 is SGHDT, CDR2 YYEEEE, per germline. The CDR3 spans 16 residues. The CDR3 region is CASSFPSLGVYNEQFF. The DNA for the CDR3 is TGTGCCAGCAGCTTCCCGTCTCTGGGGGTATACAATGAGCAGTTCTTC.

This clonotype was counted only a few times. The rearrangement uses TRBV24-1 and TRBJ2-3, with TRBD1 matching over 12 bases. Per the germline V gene, CDR1 is KGHDR and CDR2 is SFDVKD. CDR3 size: 16 residues. V gave up 1 base and J gave up 11 bases; unmatched junction bases: 9. In DNA, the CDR3 is TGTGCCACCAGTGATTTCTCCGGGACAGGGGGCGCAAAGCAGTATTTT. This encodes CATSDFSGTGGAKQYF.

The chain recombines TRBV5-5 with TRBJ2-7; possibly TRBD1 for D (6 bases). The CDR3 sequence is 14 residues long. Germline V gene data show CDR1 as SGHKS and CDR2 as YYEKEE (reference sequence). V lost 1 base and J 3 bases, leaving 11 bases between the germline ends. This CDR3 reads CASSLSGVDYEQYF. CDR3 sequence (DNA): TGTGCCAGCAGCTTGTCAGGGGTGGACTACGAGCAGTACTTC.

This chain joins TRBV20-1 and TRBJ2-1; a possible D gene is TRBD2 (5 bases). V lost 0 bases and J lost 1, with 13 bases in between. The CDR3 consists of 16 residues. Germline CDR1 is DFQATT and CDR2 is SNEGSKA (reference sequence). CDR3 sequence (DNA): TGCAGTGCTAGAGACCCTGCGGGTGAGTCCTACAATGAGCAGTTCTTC. Translation: CSARDPAGESYNEQFF.

This rearrangement joins TRBV6-5 to TRBJ2-2; weak D call: TRBD2 (6 bases). CDR1 and CDR2 from the germline V gene are MNHEY and SVGAGI. This CDR3 contains 17 residues. The germline V and J ends were trimmed by 4 bases and 6 bases, with 21 bases remaining between them. In nucleotides, the CDR3 is TGTGCCAGCAGTTTTTTGGCGACTAGGGGAAAATCCGGGGAGCTGTTTTTT. It codes for CASSFLATRGKSGELFF.